This T cell receptor (beta chain) was obtained from a study of T cell repertoires in cytomegalovirus infection. This clonotype turned up a few times. Its antigen remains unknown. The CDR3 loop spans 14 amino acids. CDR1 and CDR2 (germline): SGDLS, YYNGEE. After removal of 0 bases from V and 7 bases from J, the junction contained 1 base not matched to a gene. Whole-study results and caveats: HLA-C-restricted, CMV-specific TCR beta clonotypes were dominant ex vivo.

Each CDR3 protein gets one entry after TCRdb re-called the reads with MiXCR. This table has over 450,000 distinct CDR3 sequences, about 11% appearing once. The clonotype was recovered from a human donor in good health (CMV status not recorded). Some clones in this sample may be carry-over from other donors' samples. The chain recombines TRBV9 with TRBJ1-5; TRBD1 agrees at 10 bases. Sequencing was performed on PBMCs. The CDR3 region is CASSVEDRGQPQHF. The CDR3 DNA follows: TGTGCCAGCAGCGTAGAGGACAGGGGGCAGCCCCAGCATTTT.